The rows below give T cell receptor beta chains drawn from one sample of a study of T cells after somatic rescue of genetic block. The protocol was immunoSEQ multiplex PCR, while the TCRdb copy is restricted to in-frame clones and leaves out a portion. The sample lists approximately 88,000 clones; 70% to 90% were seen once. The specimen sequenced was peripheral blood mononuclear cells (PBMCs). Receptors originate from a woman aged 18-35 years. Both conserved end residues are part of each CDR3. D genes are given only for firm matches. Rows may omit the clone size; those that give it use once, few, many or a size class.

D: .; V: TRBV4-2; J: TRBJ1-1; size: .; CDR3: CASSQDLGSVGAFF
D: .; V: TRBV27; J: TRBJ2-2; size: .; CDR3: CASSLSGELFF
D: .; V: TRBV29-1; J: TRBJ2-1; size: .; CDR3: CSVETVDEQFF
D: .; V: TRBV6-1; J: TRBJ2-1; size: few; CDR3: CASSVDSSSYNEQFF
D: .; V: TRBV18; J: TRBJ2-3; size: .; CDR3: CASSLDDVRSDTQYF
D: .; V: TRBV5-1; J: TRBJ2-2; size: .; CDR3: CASSLDPTGELFF
D: TRBD1; V: TRBV2; J: TRBJ2-3; size: many; CDR3: CASSDRGKFRDTQYF
D: .; V: TRBV9; J: TRBJ2-1; size: .; CDR3: CASSPLPGLSSYNEQFF
D: TRBD2; V: TRBV25-1; J: TRBJ2-2; size: once; CDR3: CATTQGAGGPTGTGELFF
D: TRBD1; V: TRBV27; J: TRBJ1-4; size: .; CDR3: CASSLLRDRGEKLFF
D: .; V: TRBV7-9; J: TRBJ1-2; size: .; CDR3: CALKSPDSYDDTF
D: TRBD1; V: TRBV6-1; J: TRBJ1-2; size: .; CDR3: CASNRDRVVKDF
D: TRBD2; V: TRBV28; J: TRBJ2-1; size: .; CDR3: CASRIAGGPGEQFF
D: TRBD1; V: TRBV6-4; J: TRBJ2-7; size: .; CDR3: CASSGPTGMPLDEQYF
D: .; V: TRBV9; J: TRBJ2-2; size: .; CDR3: CASSVTGSLAGELFF
D: TRBD2; V: TRBV5-4; J: TRBJ2-1; size: .; CDR3: CASSLELAGYNEQFF
D: .; V: TRBV30; J: TRBJ2-7; size: .; CDR3: CAWSASYEQYF
D: .; V: TRBV6-5; J: TRBJ1-2; size: .; CDR3: CASSYSGGAGIRGYTF
D: .; V: TRBV27; J: TRBJ1-1; size: .; CDR3: CASGLGPNTEAFF
D: TRBD1; V: TRBV7-9; J: TRBJ1-1; size: .; CDR3: CASSLARTGNTEAFF
D: TRBD2; V: TRBV2; J: TRBJ2-7; size: .; CDR3: CASSEARIAGYEQYF
D: TRBD2; V: TRBV11-2; J: TRBJ2-1; size: .; CDR3: CASSPPGLAAPFQQFF
D: .; V: TRBV28; J: TRBJ2-5; size: .; CDR3: CASREGRRETQYF
D: .; V: TRBV7-9; J: TRBJ1-1; size: .; CDR3: CASSSALMFEAFF
D: .; V: TRBV12-2; J: TRBJ1-2; size: few; CDR3: CASRLVMGDGYTF